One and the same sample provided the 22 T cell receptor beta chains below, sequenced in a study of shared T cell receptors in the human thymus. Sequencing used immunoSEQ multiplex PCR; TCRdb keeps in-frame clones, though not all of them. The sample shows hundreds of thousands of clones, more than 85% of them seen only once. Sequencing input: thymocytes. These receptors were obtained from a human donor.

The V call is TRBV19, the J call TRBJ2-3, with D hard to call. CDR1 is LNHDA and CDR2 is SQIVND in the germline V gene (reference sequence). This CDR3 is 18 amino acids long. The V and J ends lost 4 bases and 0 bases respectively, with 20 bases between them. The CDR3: CASSTRPLVGVSTDTQYF. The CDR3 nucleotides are TGTGCCAGTAGTACCCGCCCCTTAGTCGGAGTGAGCACAGATACGCAGTATTTT.

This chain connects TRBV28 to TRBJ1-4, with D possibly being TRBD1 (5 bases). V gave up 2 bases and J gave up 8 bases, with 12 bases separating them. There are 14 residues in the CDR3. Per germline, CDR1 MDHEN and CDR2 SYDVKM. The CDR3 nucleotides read TGTGCCAGCAGTTTAGGCAGGGCCGAAGAAAAACTGTTTTTT. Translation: CASSLGRAEEKLFF.

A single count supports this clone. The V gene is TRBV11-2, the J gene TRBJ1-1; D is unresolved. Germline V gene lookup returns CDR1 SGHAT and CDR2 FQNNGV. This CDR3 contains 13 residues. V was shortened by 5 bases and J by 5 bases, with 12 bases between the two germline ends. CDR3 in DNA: TGTGCCAGCAGCCCGCGTCGAGCAACTGAAGCTTTCTTT. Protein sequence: CASSPRRATEAFF.

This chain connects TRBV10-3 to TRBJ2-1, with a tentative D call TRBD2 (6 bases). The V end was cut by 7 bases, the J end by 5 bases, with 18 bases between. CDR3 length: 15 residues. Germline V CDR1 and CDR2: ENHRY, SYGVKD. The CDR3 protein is CAITQGGGINNEQFF. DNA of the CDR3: TGTGCCATCACCCAAGGAGGCGGGATCAACAATGAGCAGTTCTTC.

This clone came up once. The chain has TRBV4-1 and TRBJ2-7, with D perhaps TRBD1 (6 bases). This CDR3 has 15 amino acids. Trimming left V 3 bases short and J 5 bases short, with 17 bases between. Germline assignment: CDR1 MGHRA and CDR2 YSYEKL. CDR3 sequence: CASSQTLQGRNEQYF. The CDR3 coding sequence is TGCGCCAGCAGCCAGACCCTACAGGGTCGCAACGAGCAGTACTTC.

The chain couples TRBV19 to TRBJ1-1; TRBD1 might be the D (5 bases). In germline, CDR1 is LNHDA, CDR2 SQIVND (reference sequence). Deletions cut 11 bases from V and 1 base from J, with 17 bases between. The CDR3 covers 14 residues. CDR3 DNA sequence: TGTGCCCTCCAAGGCCAGGGAAGGAACACTGAAGCTTTCTTT. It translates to CALQGQGRNTEAFF.

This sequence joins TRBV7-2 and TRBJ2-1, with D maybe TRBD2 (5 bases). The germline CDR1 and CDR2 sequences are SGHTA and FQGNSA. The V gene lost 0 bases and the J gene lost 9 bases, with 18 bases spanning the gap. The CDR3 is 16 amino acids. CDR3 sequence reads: CASSLAPTRPRSEQFF. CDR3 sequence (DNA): TGTGCCAGCAGCTTAGCCCCCACTAGGCCCCGATCTGAGCAGTTCTTC.

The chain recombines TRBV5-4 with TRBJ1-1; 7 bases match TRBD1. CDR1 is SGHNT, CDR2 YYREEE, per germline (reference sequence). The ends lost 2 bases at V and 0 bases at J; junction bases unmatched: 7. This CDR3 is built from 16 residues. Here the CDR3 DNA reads TGTGCCAGCAGCTTAAGACAGGGCCCCGTGAACACTGAAGCTTTCTTT. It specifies CASSLRQGPVNTEAFF.

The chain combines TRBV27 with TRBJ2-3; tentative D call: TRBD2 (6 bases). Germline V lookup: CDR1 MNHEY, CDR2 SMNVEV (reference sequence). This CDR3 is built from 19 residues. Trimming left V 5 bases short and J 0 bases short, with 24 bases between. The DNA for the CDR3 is TGTGCCAGCAGTCCGTACAGGAGGATGGGGGGAGCTAGCACAGATACGCAGTATTTT. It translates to CASSPYRRMGGASTDTQYF.

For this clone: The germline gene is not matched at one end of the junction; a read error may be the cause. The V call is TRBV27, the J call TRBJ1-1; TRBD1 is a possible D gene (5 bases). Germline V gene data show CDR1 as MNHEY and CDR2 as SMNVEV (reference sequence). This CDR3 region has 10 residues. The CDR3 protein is CASRRPGTAF. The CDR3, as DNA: TGTGCCAGCAGGAGACCCGGGACGGCTTTT.

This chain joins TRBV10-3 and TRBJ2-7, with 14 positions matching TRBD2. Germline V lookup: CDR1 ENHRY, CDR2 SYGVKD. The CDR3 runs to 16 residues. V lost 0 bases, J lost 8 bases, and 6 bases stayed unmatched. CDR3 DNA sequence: TGTGCCATCAGTGAGTCGACGACTAGCGGGAGGGCCCAGCAGTACTTC. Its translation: CAISESTTSGRAQQYF.

CDR3 nucleotides: TGTGCCAGCAGTTACCCCAAACCTTTGACAGGGGTTAACAATGAGCAGTTCTTC. Translated: CASSYPKPLTGVNNEQFF. V and J are TRBV6-7 and TRBJ2-1; TRBD1 aligns across 8 bases. TRBV6-7 counts as an open reading frame of uncertain function. The CDR3 runs 18 residues. Trimming removed 2 bases from V and 5 bases from J; junction bases left unmatched: 14.

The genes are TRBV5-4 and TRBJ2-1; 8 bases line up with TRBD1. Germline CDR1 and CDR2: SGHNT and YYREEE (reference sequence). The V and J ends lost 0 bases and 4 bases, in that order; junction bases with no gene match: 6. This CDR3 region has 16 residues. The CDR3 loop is CASSLVSGGKYNEQFF. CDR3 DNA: TGTGCCAGCAGCTTGGTTTCAGGGGGCAAGTACAATGAGCAGTTCTTC.

The CDR3 DNA sequence: TGTGCCAGTACCACCTGGGGTAGGACAGGGGAGGTATTTAGCAATCAGCCCCAGCATTTT. It specifies CASTTWGRTGEVFSNQPQHF. The rearrangement joins TRBV19 to TRBJ1-5; 9 nucleotides align to TRBD1. Germline V CDR1 and CDR2: LNHDA, SQIVND (reference sequence). The J segment lost 0 bases and the V segment lost 7 bases, leaving 19 bases of the junction unmatched. The CDR3 is 20 amino acids.

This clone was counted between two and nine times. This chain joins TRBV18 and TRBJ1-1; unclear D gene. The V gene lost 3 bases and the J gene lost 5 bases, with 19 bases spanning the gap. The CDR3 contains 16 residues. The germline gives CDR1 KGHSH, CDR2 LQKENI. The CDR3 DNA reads TGTGCCAGCTCACCCAATTTACAAGGGCGGGGTACTGAAGCTTTCTTT. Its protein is CASSPNLQGRGTEAFF.

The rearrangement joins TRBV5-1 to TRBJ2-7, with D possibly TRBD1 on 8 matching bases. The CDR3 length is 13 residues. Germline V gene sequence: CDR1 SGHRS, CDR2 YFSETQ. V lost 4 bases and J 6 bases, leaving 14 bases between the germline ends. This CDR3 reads CASSRTGRVEQYF. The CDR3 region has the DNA TGCGCCAGCAGCAGGACAGGGAGGGTCGAGCAGTACTTC.

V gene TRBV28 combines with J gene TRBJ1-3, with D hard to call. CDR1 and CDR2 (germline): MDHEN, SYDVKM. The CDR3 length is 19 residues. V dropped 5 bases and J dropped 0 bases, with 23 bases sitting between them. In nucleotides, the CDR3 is TGTGCCAGCAGTCCGTTTATTTGTCAGGCCGTTAGCTCTGGAAACACCATATATTTT. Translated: CASSPFICQAVSSGNTIYF.

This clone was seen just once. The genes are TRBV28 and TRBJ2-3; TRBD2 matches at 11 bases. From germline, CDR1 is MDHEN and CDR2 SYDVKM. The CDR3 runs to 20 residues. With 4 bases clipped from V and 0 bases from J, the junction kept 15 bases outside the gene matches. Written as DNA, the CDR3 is TGTGCCAGCAGTTACCCACTCCCCCAGACTAGCGGGAAAAGCACAGATACGCAGTATTTT. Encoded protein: CASSYPLPQTSGKSTDTQYF. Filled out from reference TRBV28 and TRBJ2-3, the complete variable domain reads DVKVTQSSRYLVKRTGEKVFLECVQDMDHENMFWYRQDPGLGLRLIYFSYDVKMKEKGDIPEGYSVSREKKERFSLILESASTNQTSMYLCASSYPLPQTSGKSTDTQYFGPGTRLTVL.

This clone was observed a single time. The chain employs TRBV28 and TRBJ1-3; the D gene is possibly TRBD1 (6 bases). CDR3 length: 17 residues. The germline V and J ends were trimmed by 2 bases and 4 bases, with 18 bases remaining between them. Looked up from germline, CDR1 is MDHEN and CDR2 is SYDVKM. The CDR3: CASSLGGGRKPGNTIYF. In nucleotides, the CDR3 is TGTGCCAGCAGTTTAGGAGGGGGGCGCAAACCCGGAAACACCATATATTTT.

The CDR3 DNA reads TGTGCCAGTAATTACCACAGGGGGCATAGCAATCAGCCCCAGCATTTT. Amino acids: CASNYHRGHSNQPQHF. V usage is TRBV19 and J usage is TRBJ1-5, with 9 bases aligning to TRBD1. V was clipped by 7 bases and J by 0 bases; unmatched bases: 7. The CDR3 loop spans 16 amino acids. Germline assignment: CDR1 LNHDA and CDR2 SQIVND (reference sequence). Complete variable domain (other parts from reference TRBV19 and TRBJ1-5): DGGITQSPKYLFRKEGQNVTLSCEQNLNHDAMYWYRQDPGQGLRLIYYSQIVNDFQKGDIAEGYSVSREKKESFPLTVTSAQKNPTAFYLCASNYHRGHSNQPQHFGDGTRLSIL.

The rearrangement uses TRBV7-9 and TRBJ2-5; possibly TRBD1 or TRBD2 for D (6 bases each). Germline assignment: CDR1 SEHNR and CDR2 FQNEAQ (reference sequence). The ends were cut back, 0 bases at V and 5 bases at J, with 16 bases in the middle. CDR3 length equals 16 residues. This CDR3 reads CASSLAFGGAGETQYF. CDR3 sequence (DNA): TGTGCCAGCAGCTTAGCGTTCGGGGGCGCGGGGGAGACCCAGTACTTC.

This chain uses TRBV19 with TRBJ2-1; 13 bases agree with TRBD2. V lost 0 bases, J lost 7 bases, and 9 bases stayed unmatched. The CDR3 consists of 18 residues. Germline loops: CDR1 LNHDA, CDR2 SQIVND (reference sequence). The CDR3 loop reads CASSIDPGLAGKGNEQFF. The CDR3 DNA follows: TGTGCCAGTAGTATAGACCCGGGACTAGCGGGAAAGGGTAATGAGCAGTTCTTC.